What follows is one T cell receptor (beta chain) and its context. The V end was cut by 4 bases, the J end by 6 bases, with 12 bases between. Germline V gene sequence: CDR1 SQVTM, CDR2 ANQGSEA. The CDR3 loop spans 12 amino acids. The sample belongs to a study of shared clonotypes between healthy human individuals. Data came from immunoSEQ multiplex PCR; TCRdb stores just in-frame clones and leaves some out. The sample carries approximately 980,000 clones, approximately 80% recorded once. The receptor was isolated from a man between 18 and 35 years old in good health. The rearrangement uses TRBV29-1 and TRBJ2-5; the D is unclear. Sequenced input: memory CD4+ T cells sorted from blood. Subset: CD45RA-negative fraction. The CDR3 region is CSVAADWKTQYF. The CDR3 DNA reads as TGCAGCGTTGCGGCCGATTGGAAGACCCAGTACTTC.